These T cell receptor beta chains were read from a single sample in a study of blood T cell repertoires in COVID-19. Repertoires were generated with immunoSEQ multiplex PCR, while TCRdb's copy carries only in-frame clones and drops some. This sample carries some 130,000 clones, 86% of them seen once, and the ten largest clones take roughly an eighth. The sequenced sample consisted of peripheral blood. These receptors all come from a woman aged 65 to 85 with COVID-19, enrolled during active disease. The CDR3 runs from the conserved cysteine through the conserved F or W. The D gene is left open where the match is weak. Rows may omit the clone size; those that give it use once, few, many or a size class.

size	J	V	D	DNA	CDR3
NA	TRBJ1-1	TRBV7-8	TRBD1	TGTGCCAGCAGCTTCAGTCTGTCAGGGGGAGAGAACACTGAAGCTTTCTTT	CASSFSLSGGENTEAFF
NA	TRBJ1-3	TRBV5-1	TRBD1	TGCGCCAGCAGCGGACAGGGCAACTCTGGAAACACCATATATTTT	CASSGQGNSGNTIYF
NA	TRBJ1-6	TRBV6-2/TRBV6-3	NA	TGTGCCAGCAGTTACGCGGGGGTTAATGCTTCACCCCTCCACTTT	CASSYAGVNASPLHF
NA	TRBJ2-1	TRBV6-5	TRBD1	TGTGCCAGCACCAAGGGACAGGGGGCTTACAATGAGCAGTTCTTC	CASTKGQGAYNEQFF
NA	TRBJ1-4	TRBV18	NA	TGTGCCAGCTCAACATTACCAGGGAATCGTGAAAAACTGTTTTTT	CASSTLPGNREKLFF
NA	TRBJ1-1	TRBV6-6	TRBD1	TGTGCCAGCAGATCACACAGGGGGCGGACTGAAGCTTTCTTT	CASRSHRGRTEAFF
NA	TRBJ1-1	TRBV5-4	NA	TGTGCCAGCAAAGAGGCATCTCGTAACACTGAAGCTTTCTTT	CASKEASRNTEAFF
NA	TRBJ2-3	TRBV29-1	TRBD2	TGCAGCGTTGAAGGGCTAGCGGGGGGCACAGATACGCAGTATTTT	CSVEGLAGGTDTQYF
NA	TRBJ1-3	TRBV27	NA	TGTGCCAGCAGTTTAGGCCCCCCGGGGGGAGGGTACACCATATATTTT	CASSLGPPGGGYTIYF
NA	TRBJ1-1	TRBV19	NA	TGTGCCAGTAAACTAAGGAACACTGAAGCTTTCTTT	CASKLRNTEAFF
NA	TRBJ2-6	TRBV7-8	TRBD2	TGTGCCAGCAGCGCACGGACTAGCGGGGGCTCTGGGGCCAACGTCCTGACTTTC	CASSARTSGGSGANVLTF
NA	TRBJ2-1	TRBV18	TRBD2	TGTGCCAGCTCACCACCGGTCCGGGGGGGCCCGGAGCAGTTCTTC	CASSPPVRGGPEQFF
once	TRBJ1-2	TRBV13	TRBD1	TGTGCCAGCAGCACTGGACAGGGGTCGATGAGGGGCTACACCTTC	CASSTGQGSMRGYTF
NA	TRBJ2-4	TRBV7-2	NA	TGTGCCAGCAGCTTAAAGGTTGTGGGGCCAAGGGCCAAAAACATTCAGTACTTC	CASSLKVVGPRAKNIQYF
few	TRBJ2-1	TRBV7-9	TRBD2	TGTGCCAGCAGCGGCAGGACTAGCGGGGGCCACAATGAGCAGTTCTTC	CASSGRTSGGHNEQFF
NA	TRBJ1-4	TRBV6-1	NA	TGTGCCAGCAGTGAAGAGGCCAGCGCAACTAATGAAAAACTGTTTTTT	CASSEEASATNEKLFF
NA	TRBJ1-4	TRBV28	NA	TGTGCCAGCAGTTCCCACAGGGTTATGAATGAAAAACTGTTTTTT	CASSSHRVMNEKLFF
once	TRBJ1-3	TRBV6-1	TRBD1	TGTGCCAGCAGTGAAGGGACAGGCTCTGGAAACACCATATATTTT	CASSEGTGSGNTIYF
NA	TRBJ2-7	TRBV9	NA	TGTGCCAGCAGCGTAGAGAAGGGGTTTGCCTACGAGCAGTACTTC	CASSVEKGFAYEQYF
NA	TRBJ2-1	TRBV6-6	TRBD1	TGTGCCAGCAGTCCCCGGGACAGGGGAGGTCATGAGCAGTTCTTC	CASSPRDRGGHEQFF
few	TRBJ2-5	TRBV6-5	NA	TGTGCCAGCAGTTACTCTATCCAGCGGGAGACCCAGTACTTC	CASSYSIQRETQYF
NA	TRBJ1-4	TRBV20-1	NA	TGCAGTGCTGGTGGGACAAGTGTCGGTGAAAAACTGTTTTTT	CSAGGTSVGEKLFF
NA	TRBJ2-3	TRBV11-2	TRBD1	TGTGCCAGCAGCTTAACCCCAGGGGGCGCCTACACAGATACGCAGTATTTT	CASSLTPGGAYTDTQYF
NA	TRBJ2-2	TRBV6-1	NA	TGTGCCAGCAGTGAAAGTAGAGTGGAGACCTACACCGGGGAGCTGTTTTTT	CASSESRVETYTGELFF
NA	TRBJ1-2	TRBV6-5	NA	TGTGCCAGCAATGCGGGGCGCGGTTATGATGGCTACACCTTC	CASNAGRGYDGYTF
NA	TRBJ2-1	TRBV18	TRBD1	TGTGCCAGCTCACCACCTGGACAGGGGGCGAATGAGCAGTTCTTC	CASSPPGQGANEQFF
NA	TRBJ2-3	TRBV4-2	TRBD2	TGTGCCAGCAGCCAATCTATGAGCGGGGGTTCTAGCACAGATACGCAGTATTTT	CASSQSMSGGSSTDTQYF
NA	TRBJ1-6	TRBV27	NA	TGTGCCAGCAGTTCTCAGGGGTTGGATAATTCACCCCTCCACTTT	CASSSQGLDNSPLHF
once	TRBJ1-1	TRBV3-1/TRBV3-2	NA	TGTGCCAGCAGCCAAGGAATCACTTACACTGAAGCTTTCTTT	CASSQGITYTEAFF
NA	TRBJ1-6	TRBV7-8	TRBD1	TGTGCCAGCAGCTTCGACAGGGGAGCTAATTCACCCCTCCACTTT	CASSFDRGANSPLHF